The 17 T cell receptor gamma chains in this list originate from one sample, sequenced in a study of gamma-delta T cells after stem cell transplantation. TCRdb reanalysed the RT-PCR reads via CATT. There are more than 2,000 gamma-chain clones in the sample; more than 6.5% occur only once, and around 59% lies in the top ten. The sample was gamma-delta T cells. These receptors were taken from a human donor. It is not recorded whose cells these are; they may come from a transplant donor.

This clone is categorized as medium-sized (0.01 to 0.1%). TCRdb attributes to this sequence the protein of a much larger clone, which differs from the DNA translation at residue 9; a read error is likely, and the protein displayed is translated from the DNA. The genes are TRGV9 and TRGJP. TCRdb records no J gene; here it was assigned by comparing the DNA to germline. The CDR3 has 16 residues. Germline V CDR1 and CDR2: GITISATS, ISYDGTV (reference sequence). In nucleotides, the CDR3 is TGTGCCTTGTGGGAGGTGCAAGAGTGGGGCAAAAAAATCAAGGTATTT. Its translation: CALWEVQEWGKKIKVF.

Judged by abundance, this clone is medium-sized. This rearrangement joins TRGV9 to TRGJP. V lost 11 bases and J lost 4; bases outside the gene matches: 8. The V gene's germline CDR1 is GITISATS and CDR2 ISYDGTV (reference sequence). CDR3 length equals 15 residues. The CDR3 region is CASRKQELGKKIKVF. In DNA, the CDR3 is TGTGCCTCGCGAAAACAAGAGTTGGGCAAAAAAATCAAGGTATTT.

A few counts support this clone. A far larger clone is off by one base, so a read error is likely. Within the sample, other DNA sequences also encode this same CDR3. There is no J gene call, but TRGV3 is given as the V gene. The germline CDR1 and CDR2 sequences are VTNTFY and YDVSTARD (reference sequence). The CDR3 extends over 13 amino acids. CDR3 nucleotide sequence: TGTGCCACCTGGGACAGGTATTATTATAAGAAACTATTT. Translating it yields CATWDRYYYKKLF.

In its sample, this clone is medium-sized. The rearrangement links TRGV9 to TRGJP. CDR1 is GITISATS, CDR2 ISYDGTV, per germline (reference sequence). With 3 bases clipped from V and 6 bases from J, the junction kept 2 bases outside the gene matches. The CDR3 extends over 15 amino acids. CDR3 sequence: CALWEPELGKKIKVF. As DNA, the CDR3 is TGTGCCTTGTGGGAGCCAGAGTTGGGCAAAAAAATCAAGGTATTT.

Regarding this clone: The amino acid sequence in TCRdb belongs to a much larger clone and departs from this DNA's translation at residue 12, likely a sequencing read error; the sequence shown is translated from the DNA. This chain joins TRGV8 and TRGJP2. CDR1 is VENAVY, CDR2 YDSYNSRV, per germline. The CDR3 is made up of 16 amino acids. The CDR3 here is CATWDRPRRSDLIKTF. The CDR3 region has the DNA TGTGCCACCTGGGATAGGCCCCGGCGTAGTGATTTGATCAAGACGTTT.

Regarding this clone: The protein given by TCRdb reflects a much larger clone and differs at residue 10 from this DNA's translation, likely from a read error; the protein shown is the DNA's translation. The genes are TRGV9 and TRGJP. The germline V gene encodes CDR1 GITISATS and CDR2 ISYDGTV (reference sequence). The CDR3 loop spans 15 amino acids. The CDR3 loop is CALWEDELGQKIKVF. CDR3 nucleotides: TGTGCCTTGTGGGAGGATGAGTTGGGCCAAAAAATCAAGGTATTT.

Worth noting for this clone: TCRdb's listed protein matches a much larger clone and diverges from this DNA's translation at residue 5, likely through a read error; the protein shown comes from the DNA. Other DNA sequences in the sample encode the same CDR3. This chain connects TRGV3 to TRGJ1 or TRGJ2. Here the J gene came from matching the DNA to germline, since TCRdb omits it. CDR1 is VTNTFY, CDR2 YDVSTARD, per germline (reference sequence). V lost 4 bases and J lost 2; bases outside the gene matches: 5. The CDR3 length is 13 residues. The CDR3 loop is CATWERYYYKKLF. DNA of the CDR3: TGTGCCACCTGGGAGAGGTATTATTATAAGAAACTCTTT.

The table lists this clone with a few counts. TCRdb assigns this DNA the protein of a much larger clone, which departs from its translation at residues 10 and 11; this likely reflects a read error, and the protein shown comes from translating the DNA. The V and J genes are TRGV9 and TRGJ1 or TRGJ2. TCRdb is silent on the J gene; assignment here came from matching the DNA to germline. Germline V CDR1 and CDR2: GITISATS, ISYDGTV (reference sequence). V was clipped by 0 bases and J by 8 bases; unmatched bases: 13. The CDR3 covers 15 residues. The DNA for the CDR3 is TGTGCCTTGTGGGAGGTGGGGGGTAGGAATGATAAGAAACTCTTT. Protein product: CALWEVGGRNDKKLF.

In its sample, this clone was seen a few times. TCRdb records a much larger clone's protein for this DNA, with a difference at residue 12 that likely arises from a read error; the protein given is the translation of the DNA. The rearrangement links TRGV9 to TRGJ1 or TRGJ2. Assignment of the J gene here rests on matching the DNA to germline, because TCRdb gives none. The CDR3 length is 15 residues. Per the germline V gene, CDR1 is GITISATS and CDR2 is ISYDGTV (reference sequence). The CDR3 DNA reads TGTGCCTTGTGGGAGGTGGGGGGTAGGTATTATAGGAAACTCTTT. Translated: CALWEVGGRYYRKLF.

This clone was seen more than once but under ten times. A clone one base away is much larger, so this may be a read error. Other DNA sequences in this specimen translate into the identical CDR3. The CDR3 nucleotides are TGTGCCTTGTGGGAGGTGGGAAGTAAGTATTATAAGAAACTCTTT. It specifies CALWEVGSKYYKKLF. The chain carries TRGV9 and TRGJ1 or TRGJ2. Matching the DNA to germline supplied the J gene, which TCRdb does not give. The CDR3 runs 15 residues. J lost 4 bases, V lost 0 bases, and 9 bases had no gene match. Per germline, CDR1 GITISATS and CDR2 ISYDGTV (reference sequence).

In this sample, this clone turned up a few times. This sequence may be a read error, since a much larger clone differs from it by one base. The CDR3, as DNA: TGTGCCTTGTGGGAGGTTGGAGAGTTGGGCAAAAAAATAAAGGTATTT. Protein sequence: CALWEVGELGKKIKVF. TRGV9 is the V gene, and the J gene was not called. Germline V CDR1 and CDR2: GITISATS, ISYDGTV (reference sequence). The CDR3 loop spans 16 amino acids.

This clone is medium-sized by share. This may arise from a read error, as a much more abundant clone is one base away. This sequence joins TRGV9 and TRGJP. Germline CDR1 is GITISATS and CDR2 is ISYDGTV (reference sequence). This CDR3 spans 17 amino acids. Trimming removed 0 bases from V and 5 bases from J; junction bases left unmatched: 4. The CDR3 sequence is CALWEVQEELGKKIKVF. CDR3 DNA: TGTGCCTTGTGGGAGGTGCAAGAAGAGTTGGGCAAAAAAATCAAGGTATTT.

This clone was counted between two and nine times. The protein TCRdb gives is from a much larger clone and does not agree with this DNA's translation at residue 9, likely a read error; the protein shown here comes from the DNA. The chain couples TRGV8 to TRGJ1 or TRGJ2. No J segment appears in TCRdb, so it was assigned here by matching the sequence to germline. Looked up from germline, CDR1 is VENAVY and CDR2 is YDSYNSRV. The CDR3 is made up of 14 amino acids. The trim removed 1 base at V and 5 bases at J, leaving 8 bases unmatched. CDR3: CATWDRRSDYKKLF. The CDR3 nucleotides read TGTGCCACCTGGGATAGAAGGAGTGATTATAAGAAACTCTTT.

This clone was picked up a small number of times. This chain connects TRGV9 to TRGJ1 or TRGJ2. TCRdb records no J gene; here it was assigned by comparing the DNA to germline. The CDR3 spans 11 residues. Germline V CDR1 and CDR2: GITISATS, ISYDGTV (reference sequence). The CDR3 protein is CALGYMHRKLF. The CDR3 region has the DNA TGTGCATTGGGTTATATGCATAGGAAACTCTTT.

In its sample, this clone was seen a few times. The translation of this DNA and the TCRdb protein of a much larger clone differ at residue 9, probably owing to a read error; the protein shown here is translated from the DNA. The CDR3 sequence: CATWDRLWSKTF. The DNA for the CDR3 is TGTGCCACCTGGGACAGGCTTTGGAGCAAGACGTTT. This chain joins TRGV2 and TRGJP2. Germline V gene lookup returns CDR1 EGSNGY and CDR2 YDSYNSKV. The CDR3 has 12 amino acids.

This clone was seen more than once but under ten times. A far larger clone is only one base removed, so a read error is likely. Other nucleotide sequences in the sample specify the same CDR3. The CDR3 bases are TGTGCTTTGTGGGAGCCCTATTATTATAAGAAACTCTTT. As protein: CALWEPYYYKKLF. The V gene is TRGV9, the J gene TRGJ1 or TRGJ2. The germline V gene has CDR1 GITISATS and CDR2 ISYDGTV (reference sequence). CDR3 length: 13 residues.

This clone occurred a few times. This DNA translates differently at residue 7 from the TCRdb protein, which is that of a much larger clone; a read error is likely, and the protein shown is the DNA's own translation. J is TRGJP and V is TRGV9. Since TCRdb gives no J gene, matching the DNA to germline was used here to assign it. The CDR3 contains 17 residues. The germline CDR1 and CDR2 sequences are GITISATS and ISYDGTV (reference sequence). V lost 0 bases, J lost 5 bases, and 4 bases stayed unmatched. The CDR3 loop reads CALWEVIEELGKKIKVF. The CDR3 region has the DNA TGTGCCTTGTGGGAGGTGATAGAAGAGTTGGGCAAAAAAATCAAGGTATTT.